A selection of T cell receptor beta chains follows, all from one sample in a study of T cell responses to AZD1222 COVID-19 vaccine. Data came from immunoSEQ multiplex PCR; TCRdb stores just in-frame clones and leaves some out. The sample records around 120,000 clones, 80% to 90% being singletons. The sequences come from peripheral blood, collected on day 0 of MenACWY control vaccination. The receptor set was obtained from an adult in good health. Both conserved end residues are part of each CDR3. The D gene is left open where the match is weak. Clone sizes are given selectively: once, few, many, or a class where the clone is expanded.

D | size | J | V | CDR3 | DNA
. | . | TRBJ2-3 | TRBV5-6 | CASSLSYNTQYF | TGTGCCAGCAGCCTGTCTTATAATACGCAGTATTTT
. | . | TRBJ2-1 | TRBV24-1 | CATRGTLYNEQFF | TGTGCCACCAGAGGGACACTTTACAATGAGCAGTTCTTC
. | . | TRBJ1-1 | TRBV5-1 | CASSLQVPGHTEAFF | TGCGCCAGCAGCTTGCAAGTTCCCGGGCACACTGAAGCTTTCTTT
TRBD1 | . | TRBJ2-7 | TRBV29-1 | CSARQGLPYEQYF | TGCAGCGCCCGACAGGGTCTTCCCTACGAGCAGTACTTC
. | . | TRBJ1-1 | TRBV12-3/TRBV12-4 | CASSELRGTEAFF | TGTGCCAGCAGTGAGCTCCGGGGCACTGAAGCTTTCTTT
. | . | TRBJ2-2 | TRBV5-6 | CASSTYRLGNTGELFF | TGTGCCAGCAGCACGTATCGGCTGGGGAACACCGGGGAGCTGTTTTTT
. | . | TRBJ2-3 | TRBV4-1 | CASSQDRGASTDTQYF | TGCGCCAGCAGCCAAGATAGGGGGGCGAGCACAGATACGCAGTATTTT
TRBD1 | . | TRBJ1-6 | TRBV28 | CASSRTGGRNSPLHF | TGTGCCAGCAGCCGTACAGGGGGCAGGAATTCACCCCTCCACTTT
. | . | TRBJ2-1 | TRBV7-2 | CASSSKDNEQFF | TGTGCCAGCAGCTCGAAGGACAATGAGCAGTTCTTC
. | few | TRBJ2-3 | TRBV11-2 | CASSTQQGLGGDTQYF | TGTGCCAGCAGCACTCAGCAGGGGCTAGGGGGAGATACGCAGTATTTT
TRBD2 | . | TRBJ2-3 | TRBV11-2 | CASSLGGQLAGGTDTQYF | TGTGCCAGCAGCTTAGGGGGCCAGCTAGCGGGAGGAACAGATACGCAGTATTTT
. | . | TRBJ1-6 | TRBV28 | CASSLTQGPLHF | TGTGCCAGCAGCCTTACCCAGGGCCCCCTCCACTTT
. | few | TRBJ1-1 | TRBV6-5 | CASSYSQNTEAFF | TGTGCCAGCAGTTACTCTCAGAACACTGAAGCTTTCTTT
TRBD1 | . | TRBJ2-5 | TRBV19 | CASSRDRGSETQYF | TGTGCCAGTAGCCGGGACAGGGGTTCCGAGACCCAGTACTTC
. | once | TRBJ2-5 | TRBV5-4 | CASSLATRRLRGETQYF | TGTGCCAGCAGCTTGGCCACGAGACGACTGCGCGGAGAGACCCAGTACTTC